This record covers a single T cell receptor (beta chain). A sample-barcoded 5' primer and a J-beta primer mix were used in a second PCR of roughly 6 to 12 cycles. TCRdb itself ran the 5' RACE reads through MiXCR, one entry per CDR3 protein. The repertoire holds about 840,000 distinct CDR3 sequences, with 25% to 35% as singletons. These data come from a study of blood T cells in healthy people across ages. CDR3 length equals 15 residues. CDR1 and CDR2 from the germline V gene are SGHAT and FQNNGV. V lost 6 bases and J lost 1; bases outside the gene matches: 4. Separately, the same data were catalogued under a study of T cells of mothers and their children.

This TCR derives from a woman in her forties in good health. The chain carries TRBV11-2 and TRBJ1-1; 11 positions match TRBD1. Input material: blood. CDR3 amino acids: CASRGQGARNTEAFF. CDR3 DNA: TGTGCCAGCAGAGGACAGGGGGCCAGGAACACTGAAGCTTTCTTT.